One TCR beta chain is described in this entry. What it recognizes is unknown. A single record per CDR3 protein comes from TCRdb applying MiXCR to the reads. This repertoire shows approximately 990,000 distinct CDR3 sequences, approximately 33% found once; its top ten account for over 10%. The germline V gene has CDR1 MNHEY and CDR2 SMNVEV (reference sequence). The CDR3 loop spans 15 amino acids. V was pared by 7 bases and J by 0 bases, with 6 bases of the junction left unmatched. The data were obtained in a study of T cell repertoires in cytomegalovirus infection. Turning to the study itself: CMV epitopes, recently identified HLA-C-restricted and well-studied HLA-B-restricted, were used.

Notes on the study in general: It was HLA-C-restricted CMV-specific TCR beta clonotypes that dominated the response ex vivo. Cumulative public TCR beta family frequency identified carriers of CMV plus the relevant HLA.

This sequence joins TRBV27 and TRBJ1-5; 7 nucleotides match TRBD1. The clonotype was recovered from a human donor in good health (CMV status not recorded). Some clones in this sample may be carry-over from other donors' samples. The specimen was cultured CD8+ T cells from PBMCs, collected from culture after CMV antigen stimulation. The CDR3 nucleotides are TGTGCCAGCAAACAGGGGTCCTATAGCAATCAGCCCCAGCATTTT. Translation gives CASKQGSYSNQPQHF.